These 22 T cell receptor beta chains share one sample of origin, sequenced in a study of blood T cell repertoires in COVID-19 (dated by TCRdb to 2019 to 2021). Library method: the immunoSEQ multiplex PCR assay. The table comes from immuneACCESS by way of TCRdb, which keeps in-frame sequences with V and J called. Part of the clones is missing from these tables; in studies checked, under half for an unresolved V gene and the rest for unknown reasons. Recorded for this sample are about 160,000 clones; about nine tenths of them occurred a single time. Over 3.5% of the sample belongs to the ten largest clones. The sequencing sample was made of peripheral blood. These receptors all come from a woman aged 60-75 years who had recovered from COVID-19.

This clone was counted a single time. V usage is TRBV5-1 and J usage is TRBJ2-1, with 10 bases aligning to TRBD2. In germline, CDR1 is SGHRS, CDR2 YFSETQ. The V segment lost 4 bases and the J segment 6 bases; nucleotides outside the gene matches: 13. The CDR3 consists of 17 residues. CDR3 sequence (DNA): TGCGCCAGCAGCCCTCACCTACTAGCGGGGAACTCCAATGAGCAGTTCTTC. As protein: CASSPHLLAGNSNEQFF.

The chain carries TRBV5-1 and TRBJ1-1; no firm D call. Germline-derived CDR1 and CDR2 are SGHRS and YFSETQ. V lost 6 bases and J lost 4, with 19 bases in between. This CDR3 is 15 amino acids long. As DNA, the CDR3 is TGCGCCAGCATCCAGTCTTCGACAAGCGGCACTGAAGCTTTCTTT. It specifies CASIQSSTSGTEAFF.

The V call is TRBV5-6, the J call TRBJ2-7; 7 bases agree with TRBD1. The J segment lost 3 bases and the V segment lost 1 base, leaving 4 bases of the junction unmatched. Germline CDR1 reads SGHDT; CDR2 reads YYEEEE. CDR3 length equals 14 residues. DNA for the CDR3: TGTGCCAGCAGCTTGCCCGCAGGGGGCTACGAGCAGTACTTC. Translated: CASSLPAGGYEQYF.

Here the CDR3 DNA reads TGTGCCAGCAGTTCCGGGACTTTTAATGGGTACGAGCAGTACTTC. Its translation is CASSSGTFNGYEQYF. The chain recombines TRBV28 with TRBJ2-7; a possible D gene is TRBD2 (6 bases). The germline V gene has CDR1 MDHEN and CDR2 SYDVKM. This CDR3 comprises 15 residues. V lost 4 bases to trimming and J lost 4 bases, with 17 bases between them.

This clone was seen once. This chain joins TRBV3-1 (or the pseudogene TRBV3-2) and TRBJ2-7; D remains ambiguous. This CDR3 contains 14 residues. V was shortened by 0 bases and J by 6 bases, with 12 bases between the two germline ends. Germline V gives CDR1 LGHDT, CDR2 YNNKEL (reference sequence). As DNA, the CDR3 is TGTGCCAGCAGCCAAGATAAACAGTTTAGCGAGCAGTACTTC. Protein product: CASSQDKQFSEQYF.

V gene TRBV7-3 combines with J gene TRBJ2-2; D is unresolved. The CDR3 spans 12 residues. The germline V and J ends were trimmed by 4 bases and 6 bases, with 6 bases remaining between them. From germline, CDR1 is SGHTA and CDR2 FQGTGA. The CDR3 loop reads CASSSFPGELFF. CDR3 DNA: TGTGCCAGCAGCTCCTTTCCCGGGGAGCTGTTTTTT.

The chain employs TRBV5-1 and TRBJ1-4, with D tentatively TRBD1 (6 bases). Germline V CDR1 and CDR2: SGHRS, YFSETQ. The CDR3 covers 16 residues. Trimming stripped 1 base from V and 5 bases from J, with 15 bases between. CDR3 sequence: CASSLQGQTNNEKLFF. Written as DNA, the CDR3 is TGCGCCAGCAGCTTGCAAGGACAGACAAACAATGAAAAACTGTTTTTT.

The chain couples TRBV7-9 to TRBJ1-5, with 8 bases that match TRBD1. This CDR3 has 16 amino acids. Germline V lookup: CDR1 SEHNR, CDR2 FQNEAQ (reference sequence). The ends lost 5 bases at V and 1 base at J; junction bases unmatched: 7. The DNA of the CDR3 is TGTGCCAGCAGCCCAGGACAGGGCCTGAGCAATCAGCCCCAGCATTTT. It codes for CASSPGQGLSNQPQHF.

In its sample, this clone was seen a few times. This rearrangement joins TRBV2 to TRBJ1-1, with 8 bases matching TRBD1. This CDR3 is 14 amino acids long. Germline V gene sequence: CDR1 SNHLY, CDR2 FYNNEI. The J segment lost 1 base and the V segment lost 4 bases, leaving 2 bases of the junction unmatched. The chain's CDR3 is CASSGGTGNTEAFF. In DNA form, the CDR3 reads TGTGCCAGCAGTGGGGGGACAGGGAACACTGAAGCTTTCTTT.

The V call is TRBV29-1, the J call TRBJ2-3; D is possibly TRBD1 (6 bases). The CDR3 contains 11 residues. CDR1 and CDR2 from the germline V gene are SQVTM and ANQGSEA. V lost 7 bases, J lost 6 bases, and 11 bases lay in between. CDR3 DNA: TGCAGCGAGCTACAGGGTGATACGCAGTATTTT. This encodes CSELQGDTQYF.

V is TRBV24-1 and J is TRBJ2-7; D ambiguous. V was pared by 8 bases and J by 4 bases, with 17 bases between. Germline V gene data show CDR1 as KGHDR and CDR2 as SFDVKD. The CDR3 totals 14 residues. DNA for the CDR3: TGTGCCACCATGTATCATACTATGGGTTACGAGCAGTACTTC. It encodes CATMYHTMGYEQYF.

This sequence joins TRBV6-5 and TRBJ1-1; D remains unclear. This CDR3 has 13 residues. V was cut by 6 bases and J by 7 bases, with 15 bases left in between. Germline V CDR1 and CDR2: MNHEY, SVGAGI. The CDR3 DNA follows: TGTGCCAGCAGGGCTTTGTGGGCTGGTGAAGCTTTCTTT. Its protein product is CASRALWAGEAFF.

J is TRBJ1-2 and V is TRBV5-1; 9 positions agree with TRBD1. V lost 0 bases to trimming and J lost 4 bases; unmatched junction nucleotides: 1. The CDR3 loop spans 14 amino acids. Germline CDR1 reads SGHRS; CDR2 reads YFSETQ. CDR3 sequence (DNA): TGCGCCAGCAGCTTGGGGACAGGGGCCTATGGCTACACCTTC. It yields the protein CASSLGTGAYGYTF.

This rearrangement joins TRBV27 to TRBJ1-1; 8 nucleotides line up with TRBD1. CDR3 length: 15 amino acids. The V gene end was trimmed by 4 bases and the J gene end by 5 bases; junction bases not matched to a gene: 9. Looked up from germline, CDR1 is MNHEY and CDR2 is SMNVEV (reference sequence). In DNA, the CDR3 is TGTGCCAGCAGTTCAGTTTACAGGGGGTATACTGAAGCTTTCTTT. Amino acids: CASSSVYRGYTEAFF.

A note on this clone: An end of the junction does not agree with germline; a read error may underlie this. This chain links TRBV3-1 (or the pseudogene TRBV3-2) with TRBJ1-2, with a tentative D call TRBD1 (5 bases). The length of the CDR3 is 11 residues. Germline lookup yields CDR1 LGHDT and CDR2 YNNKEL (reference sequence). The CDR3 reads CASSQQGPTVF. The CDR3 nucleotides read TGTGCCAGCAGCCAACAAGGACCGACAGTCTTC.

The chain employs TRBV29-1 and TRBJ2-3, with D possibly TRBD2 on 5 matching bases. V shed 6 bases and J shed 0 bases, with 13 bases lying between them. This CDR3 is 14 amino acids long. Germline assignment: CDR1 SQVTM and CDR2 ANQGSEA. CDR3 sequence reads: CSVGRGSSTDTQYF. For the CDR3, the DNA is TGCAGCGTGGGCCGAGGGTCTAGCACAGATACGCAGTATTTT.

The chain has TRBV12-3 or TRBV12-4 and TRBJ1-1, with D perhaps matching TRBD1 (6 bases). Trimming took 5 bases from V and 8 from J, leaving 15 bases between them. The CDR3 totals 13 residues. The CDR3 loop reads CASSTATGTEAFF. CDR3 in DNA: TGTGCCAGCAGTACTGCAACCGGGACAGAAGCTTTCTTT.

CDR3 bases: TGTGCCACCAGTACCGGGGGGCCGGCTGGAAACACCATATATTTT. Its translation is CATSTGGPAGNTIYF. The chain recombines TRBV24-1 with TRBJ1-3, with a possible D match to TRBD1 (6 bases). CDR1 is KGHDR and CDR2 is SFDVKD in the germline V gene. This CDR3 region has 15 residues. Trimming removed 6 bases from V and 2 bases from J, with 13 bases in between.

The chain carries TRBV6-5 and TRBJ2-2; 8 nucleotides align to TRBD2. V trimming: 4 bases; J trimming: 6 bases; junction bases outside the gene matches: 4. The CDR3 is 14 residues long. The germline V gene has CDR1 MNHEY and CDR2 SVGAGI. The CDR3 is CASSSRAGAGELFF. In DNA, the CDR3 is TGTGCCAGCAGTTCCCGAGCGGGGGCCGGGGAGCTGTTTTTT.

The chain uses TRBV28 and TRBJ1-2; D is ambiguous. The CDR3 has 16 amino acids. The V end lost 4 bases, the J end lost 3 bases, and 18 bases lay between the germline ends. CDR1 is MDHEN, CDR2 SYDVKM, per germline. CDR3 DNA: TGTGCCAGCAGTTCCCCGAGTTTGCCAAGTGACTATGGCTACACCTTC. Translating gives CASSSPSLPSDYGYTF.

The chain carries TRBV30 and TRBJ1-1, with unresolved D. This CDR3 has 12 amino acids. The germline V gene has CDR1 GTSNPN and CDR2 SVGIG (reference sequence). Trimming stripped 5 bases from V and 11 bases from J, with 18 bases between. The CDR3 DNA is TGTGCCTGGGCGTCCGTGGCCCCGGGGGCTTTCTTT. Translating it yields CAWASVAPGAFF.

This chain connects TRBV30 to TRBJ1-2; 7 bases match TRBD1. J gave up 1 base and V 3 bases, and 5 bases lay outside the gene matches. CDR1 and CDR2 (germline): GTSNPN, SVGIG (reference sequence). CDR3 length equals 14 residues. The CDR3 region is CAWSKGQSNYGYTF. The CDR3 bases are TGTGCCTGGAGCAAGGGACAGAGTAACTATGGCTACACCTTC.